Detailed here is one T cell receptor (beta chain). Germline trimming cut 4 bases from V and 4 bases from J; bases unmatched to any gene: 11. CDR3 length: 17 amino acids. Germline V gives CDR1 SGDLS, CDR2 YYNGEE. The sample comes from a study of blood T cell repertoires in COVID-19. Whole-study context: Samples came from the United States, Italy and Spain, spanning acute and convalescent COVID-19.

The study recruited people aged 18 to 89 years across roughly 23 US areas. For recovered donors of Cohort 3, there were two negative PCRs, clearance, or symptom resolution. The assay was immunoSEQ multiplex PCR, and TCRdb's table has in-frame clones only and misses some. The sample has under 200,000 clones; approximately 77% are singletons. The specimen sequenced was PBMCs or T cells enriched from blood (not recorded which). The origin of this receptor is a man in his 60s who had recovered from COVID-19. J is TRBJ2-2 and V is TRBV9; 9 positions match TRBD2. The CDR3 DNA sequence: TGTGCCAGCAGCTCCCCCCGCGGGAGGGCCGGCACCGGGGAGCTGTTTTTT. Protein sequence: CASSSPRGRAGTGELFF. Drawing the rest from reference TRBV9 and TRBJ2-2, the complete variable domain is DSGVTQTPKHLITATGQRVTLRCSPRSGDLSVYWYQQSLDQGLQFLIQYYNGEERAKGNILERFSAQQFPDLHSELNLSSLELGDSALYFCASSSPRGRAGTGELFFGEGSRLTVL.